Listed below are T cell receptor beta chains from one sample, sequenced in a study of early T cells in non-severe SARS-CoV-2 infection. Using its own MiXCR run on the 5' RACE reads, TCRdb lists one record per CDR3 protein. Altogether about 25,000 distinct CDR3 sequences are present, about 4.5% being singletons, with the ten largest covering less than 20%. Input material: whole blood. The receptors come from an adult who was a healthcare worker with PCR-confirmed SARS-CoV-2 infection or an uninfected control (not recorded which). The CDR3 runs from the conserved cysteine through the conserved F or W. Fields, in order: clone size, V gene, J gene, D gene, CDR3 DNA, CDR3 protein. D genes are given only for firm matches. Some rows have no size entry. The others give once, few or many, or a class for an expanded clone.

size: NA; V: TRBV10-3; J: TRBJ2-7; D: TRBD1; DNA: TGTGCCATCAGTGACGACAGGGACGAGCAGTACTTC; CDR3: CAISDDRDEQYF
size: many; V: TRBV13; J: TRBJ2-6; D: NA; DNA: TGTGCCAGCAGCTTAGGTCTTACAGACTCTGGGGCCAACGTCCTGACTTTC; CDR3: CASSLGLTDSGANVLTF
size: many; V: TRBV7-2; J: TRBJ1-5; D: NA; DNA: TGTGCCAGCAGCCCCGGAGGGGGATTTAGCAATCAGCCCCAGCATTTT; CDR3: CASSPGGGFSNQPQHF
size: many; V: TRBV27; J: TRBJ2-1; D: NA; DNA: TGTGCCAGCAGTTCAGTGACAGCCTCCTACAATGAGCAGTTCTTC; CDR3: CASSSVTASYNEQFF
size: many; V: TRBV27; J: TRBJ2-3; D: TRBD2; DNA: TGTGCCAGCAGTCCTCTAGCGGGAGGGGGTACAGATACGCAGTATTTT; CDR3: CASSPLAGGGTDTQYF
size: many; V: TRBV7-3; J: TRBJ2-1; D: NA; DNA: TGTGCCAGCAGCAAAAAGCCGCTAGATTACAATGAGCAGTTCTTC; CDR3: CASSKKPLDYNEQFF
size: many; V: TRBV7-9; J: TRBJ2-7; D: NA; DNA: TGTGCCAGCAGCTCCACTGCCGCTGACAGCCCAGGACTACTATCGGGAATTTCGTACGAGCAGTACTTC; CDR3: CASSSTAADSPGLLSGISYEQYF
size: many; V: TRBV11-2; J: TRBJ2-7; D: NA; DNA: TGTGCCAGCAGCCTTAAGTCTGGTCAAATCCCCTACGAGCAGTACTTC; CDR3: CASSLKSGQIPYEQYF
size: few; V: TRBV11-2; J: TRBJ2-5; D: NA; DNA: TGTGCCAGCAGCTTTGGGGTCCGGCGCCACCAAGAGACCCAGTACTTC; CDR3: CASSFGVRRHQETQYF
size: NA; V: TRBV7-9; J: TRBJ2-1; D: NA; DNA: TGTGCCAGCAGCCCAGAGGGTGAACGCAATGAGCAGTTCTTC; CDR3: CASSPEGERNEQFF
size: many; V: TRBV16; J: TRBJ2-3; D: TRBD1; DNA: TGTGCCAGCAGCCAATTGACAGGGGTAGTGGCGGATACGCAGTATTTT; CDR3: CASSQLTGVVADTQYF
size: many; V: TRBV7-2; J: TRBJ1-4; D: NA; DNA: TGTGCCAGCAGCGCGGGTCCCGGGGTTGGGGAAAAACTGTTTTTT; CDR3: CASSAGPGVGEKLFF
size: many; V: TRBV4-2; J: TRBJ2-5; D: NA; DNA: TGTGCCAGCAGCCACCCCCCGGGGGCCGGAGAAGAGACCCAGTACTTC; CDR3: CASSHPPGAGEETQYF
size: many; V: TRBV20-1; J: TRBJ2-7; D: NA; DNA: TGCAGTGCTAGTCCCCCGGACCTGGGCAACTACGAGCAGTACTTC; CDR3: CSASPPDLGNYEQYF
size: many; V: TRBV4-1; J: TRBJ2-1; D: TRBD2; DNA: TGCGCCAGCAGCCAAGATTGGGGGGGGTACAATGAGCAGTTCTTC; CDR3: CASSQDWGGYNEQFF
size: many; V: TRBV7-8; J: TRBJ1-6; D: TRBD1; DNA: TGTGCCAGCAGCCGAACCGGGACAGATAATTCACCCCTCCACTTT; CDR3: CASSRTGTDNSPLHF
size: few; V: TRBV5-5; J: TRBJ2-2; D: TRBD2; DNA: TGTGCCAGCAGCCCTCTGGGACTAGCGGGGGCGAACACCGGGGAGCTGTTTTTT; CDR3: CASSPLGLAGANTGELFF
size: many; V: TRBV7-6; J: TRBJ2-5; D: TRBD1; DNA: TGTGCCAGCAGCCTCCGGGACAGAGAGACCCAGTACTTC; CDR3: CASSLRDRETQYF
size: few; V: TRBV7-8; J: TRBJ2-1; D: TRBD2; DNA: TGTGCCAGCAGTTTCGGACTAGCGGCGCGCAATGAGCAGTTCTTC; CDR3: CASSFGLAARNEQFF
size: many; V: TRBV2; J: TRBJ2-4; D: NA; DNA: TGTGCCAGCAGATCGACGGACGGTTCCCCGACAATTCAAGCCAAAAACATTCAGTACTTC; CDR3: CASRSTDGSPTIQAKNIQYF
size: few; V: TRBV28; J: TRBJ2-5; D: NA; DNA: TGTGCCAGCAGTAGGGGTGGAGCCCGCCAAGAGACCCAGTACTTC; CDR3: CASSRGGARQETQYF
size: many; V: TRBV2; J: TRBJ2-3; D: TRBD2; DNA: TGTGCCAGTACCCTCCTCCGGACTAGCCGTAGCACAGATACGCAGTATTTT; CDR3: CASTLLRTSRSTDTQYF